This section outlines one T cell receptor beta chain sequence together with its context. In the same sample, other DNA sequences code for this CDR3. In the study's own analysis: Estimation of nucleated cell counts relied on the amplification of reference gene primers. Assay: immunoSEQ multiplex PCR; the TCRdb copy retains only in-frame clones and omits some. The D gene and trimming were derived from the DNA, and the V and J assignments and clone size from that table. This sample has about 210,000 clones, with 82% found just once. The V end was cut by 3 bases, the J end by 0 bases, with 3 bases between. The CDR3 covers 12 residues. From germline, CDR1 is LGHDT and CDR2 YNNKEL (reference sequence). This sample was taken from a study of blood T cell repertoires in COVID-19.

The chain is built from TRBV3-1 (or the pseudogene TRBV3-2) and TRBJ2-7; D is unresolved. The receptor was derived from a woman between 65 and 79 years old with COVID-19, enrolled during active disease. Sequenced: peripheral blood. The CDR3 DNA sequence: TGTGCCAGCAGCCACCTCTCCTACGAGCAGTACTTC. Translating gives CASSHLSYEQYF.